This T cell receptor beta chain comes out of a study of PD-1 blockade in classical Hodgkin lymphoma. Overall study results and limits: Lower baseline TCR diversity was reported for newly diagnosed patients than for healthy donors. The authors have not defined what causes the repertoire differences, possibly disease activity or prior therapy.

Germline-derived CDR1 and CDR2 are SGHRS and YFSETQ. CDR3 length equals 16 residues. Trimming removed 0 bases from V and 4 bases from J; junction bases left unmatched: 6. About this clone: Its antigen is unidentified.

The time point here: newly diagnosed, previously untreated cHL patient sample. It was by magnetic negative selection that CD8+ T cells were isolated from thawed PBMCs. Newly diagnosed, untreated classical Hodgkin lymphoma PBMCs served as comparison. The repertoire was sequenced with immunoSEQ multiplex PCR; TCRdb's copy has only in-frame clones and lacks some. The sample contains roughly 2,000 clones, over 65% of which appear only once. Sequencing was carried out using CD8+ T cells from blood. V usage is TRBV5-1 and J usage is TRBJ2-5, with 10 bases identical to TRBD1. The origin of this receptor is a human donor with classical Hodgkin lymphoma. The CDR3 nucleotides read TGCGCCAGCAGCTTGGAAGGGACAGGGGTTGGAGAGACCCAGTACTTC. Translating it yields CASSLEGTGVGETQYF.